Only one count was recorded for the clone carrying this TCR beta chain. This sample is part of a study of blood T cell repertoires in COVID-19. About the study: Spain, Italy and the United States supplied samples that represented acute and convalescent COVID-19.

Under the authors' procedure: Estimation of nucleated cell counts was performed using reference gene primer amplification. TCRdb's table, derived via immunoSEQ multiplex PCR, lists solely in-frame clones and lacks some. V and J calls and clone size come straight from that table; D and trimming were deduced from the DNA. This sample has tens of thousands of clones, with under 85% found just once. The TCR was taken from an elderly woman with acute or convalescent COVID-19. Sequences were obtained from peripheral blood.

The CDR3, as DNA: TGTGCCAGCAGCCTGATCGGACAGATCGAAGAGACCCAGTACTTC. This codes for CASSLIGQIEETQYF. V usage is TRBV3-1 (or the pseudogene TRBV3-2) and J usage is TRBJ2-5, with D possibly matching TRBD1 (6 bases). CDR1 and CDR2 from the germline V gene are LGHDT and YNNKEL (reference sequence). V dropped 4 bases and J dropped 3 bases, with 15 bases sitting between them. The CDR3 is 15 amino acids.